Presented here are 24 T cell receptor beta chains from one specimen sequenced in a study of cytomegalovirus exposure and HLA in healthy donors. Primers for the PCR totalled 60 Vbeta and 13 Jbeta. Repertoires were generated with immunoSEQ multiplex PCR, while TCRdb's copy carries only in-frame clones and drops some. The sample consists of hundreds of thousands of clones, approximately 82% of them appearing once. Sample: PBMCs. Source of these receptors: a male donor in good health and CMV-seronegative.

This clone was counted between two and nine times. V and J are TRBV29-1 and TRBJ1-1; the D gene is possibly TRBD1 (6 bases). The V end lost 0 bases, the J end lost 4 bases, and 18 bases lay between the germline ends. Germline CDR1 and CDR2: SQVTM and ANQGSEA. The CDR3 totals 16 residues. The CDR3 region has the DNA TGCAGCGTTGAAGATAGGCGGGGGGCGGTGAGCACTGAAGCTTTCTTT. Its translation: CSVEDRRGAVSTEAFF.

This chain joins TRBV18 and TRBJ1-5; no clear D gene. From germline, CDR1 is KGHSH and CDR2 LQKENI. The CDR3 runs 13 residues. V was trimmed by 6 bases and J by 4 bases, leaving 10 bases between them. This CDR3 reads CASSVGGNQPQHF. Here the CDR3 DNA reads TGTGCCAGCTCGGTTGGAGGGAATCAGCCCCAGCATTTT. The full variable domain, with the rest looked up from reference TRBV18 and TRBJ1-5, is NAGVMQNPRHLVRRRGQEARLRCSPMKGHSHVYWYRQLPEEGLKFMVYLQKENIIDESGMPKERFSAEFPKEGPSILRIQQVVRGDSAAYFCASSVGGNQPQHFGDGTRLSIL.

V and J are TRBV19 and TRBJ2-2; 7 bases are a match to TRBD1. V was clipped by 10 bases and J by 5 bases; unmatched bases: 7. CDR1 is LNHDA, CDR2 SQIVND, per germline (reference sequence). This CDR3 is built from 13 residues. CDR3 loop: CAIDTGVTGELFF. The CDR3 DNA sequence: TGTGCCATTGATACAGGGGTAACCGGGGAGCTGTTTTTT.

The gene calls are TRBV5-1 and TRBJ2-7; 11 bases map to TRBD1. The germline gives CDR1 SGHRS, CDR2 YFSETQ. This CDR3 comprises 17 residues. V shed 4 bases and J 3 bases; nucleotides not matched to a gene: 12. This CDR3 reads CASSNRPAGTGGYEQYF. The CDR3 DNA reads TGCGCCAGCAGCAACAGACCAGCCGGGACAGGGGGCTACGAGCAGTACTTC.

The rearrangement links TRBV7-9 to TRBJ2-7, with D possibly matching TRBD1 (6 bases). The V gene's germline CDR1 is SEHNR and CDR2 FQNEAQ (reference sequence). With 5 bases removed from V and 7 bases from J, the gap between germline ends came to 18 bases. This CDR3 has 14 residues. Here the CDR3 DNA reads TGTGCCAGCAGCAGCACACAGGGAAACAATGAGCAGTACTTC. This gives the protein CASSSTQGNNEQYF. The complete variable domain, with remaining parts taken from reference TRBV7-9 and TRBJ2-7, reads DTGVSQNPRHKITKRGQNVTFRCDPISEHNRLYWYRQTLGQGPEFLTYFQNEAQLEKSRLLSDRFSAERPKGSFSTLEIQRTEQGDSAMYLCASSSTQGNNEQYFGPGTRLTVT.

The V call is TRBV7-2, the J call TRBJ2-1; 7 nucleotides line up with TRBD2. The CDR3 is 16 residues long. The J segment lost 4 bases and the V segment lost 1 base, leaving 7 bases of the junction unmatched. CDR1 and CDR2 (germline): SGHTA, FQGNSA. The CDR3 DNA reads TGTGCCAGCAGCTTAGGGGGGGGAGGTCGGTACAATGAGCAGTTCTTC. Its translation is CASSLGGGGRYNEQFF.

The chain uses TRBV7-9 and TRBJ2-7, with TRBD1 matching over 7 bases. The CDR3 contains 16 residues. J was trimmed by 2 bases and V by 4 bases; bases with no gene match: 11. The V gene's germline CDR1 is SEHNR and CDR2 FQNEAQ (reference sequence). CDR3 bases: TGTGCCAGCAGCTGGGCCCCGGGACAGCCTCCCTACGAGCAGTACTTC. It is translated as CASSWAPGQPPYEQYF.

The chain has TRBV28 and TRBJ2-5, with 7 nucleotides matching TRBD1. Germline V CDR1 and CDR2: MDHEN, SYDVKM. This CDR3 contains 13 residues. V trimming: 7 bases; J trimming: 5 bases; junction bases outside the gene matches: 7. This chain's CDR3 is CASTWGTEETQYF. CDR3 DNA sequence: TGTGCCAGCACCTGGGGGACAGAGGAGACCCAGTACTTC.

The V and J genes are TRBV29-1 and TRBJ2-3; 8 nucleotides align to TRBD1. The CDR3 totals 14 residues. Germline V gene lookup returns CDR1 SQVTM and CDR2 ANQGSEA. V shed 6 bases and J 2 bases; nucleotides not matched to a gene: 7. CDR3 sequence (DNA): TGCAGCGTCCTGGACAGGGATGTCACAGATACGCAGTATTTT. It translates to CSVLDRDVTDTQYF.

The chain recombines TRBV19 with TRBJ2-3, with 7 bases fitting TRBD2. The trim removed 5 bases at V and 1 base at J, leaving 9 bases unmatched. The CDR3 has 16 amino acids. In germline, CDR1 is LNHDA, CDR2 SQIVND (reference sequence). CDR3 sequence reads: CASSRSRTRGTDTQYF. The CDR3, as DNA: TGTGCCAGTAGTCGAAGCCGGACTAGAGGCACAGATACGCAGTATTTT.

The rearrangement uses TRBV28 and TRBJ2-7; 8 bases fit TRBD1. Germline CDR1 is MDHEN and CDR2 is SYDVKM. The V gene end was trimmed by 3 bases and the J gene end by 3 bases; junction bases not matched to a gene: 4. The CDR3 has 14 amino acids. The CDR3 loop reads CASSFPDRDYEQYF. Here the CDR3 DNA reads TGTGCCAGCAGTTTCCCGGACAGGGACTACGAGCAGTACTTC.

The chain links TRBV5-4 to TRBJ2-1, with a weak D call TRBD2 (5 bases). With 1 base removed from V and 7 bases from J, the gap between germline ends came to 9 bases. The germline V gene encodes CDR1 SGHNT and CDR2 YYREEE (reference sequence). This CDR3 contains 13 residues. The DNA for the CDR3 is TGTGCCAGCAGCTTGAGGACTCGGAATGAGCAGTTCTTC. Translation: CASSLRTRNEQFF.

The chain carries TRBV14 and TRBJ2-7, with a tentative D call TRBD1 (6 bases). The germline V and J ends were trimmed by 6 bases and 2 bases, with 17 bases remaining between them. Germline CDR1 reads SGHDN; CDR2 reads FVKESK. The CDR3 has 15 amino acids. CDR3 in amino acids: CASSRHRDTTYEQYF. CDR3 nucleotides: TGTGCCAGCAGTCGCCACCGGGACACCACCTACGAGCAGTACTTC. The full variable domain, in which reference TRBV14 and TRBJ2-7 provide the parts outside the CDR3, is EAGVTQFPSHSVIEKGQTVTLRCDPISGHDNLYWYRRVMGKEIKFLLHFVKESKQDESGMPNNRFLAERTGGTYSTLKVQPAELEDSGVYFCASSRHRDTTYEQYFGPGTRLTVT.

The CDR3 loop is CASSTRLAGFQETQYF. The CDR3 bases are TGCGCCAGCAGCACCAGACTAGCGGGCTTCCAAGAGACCCAGTACTTC. This chain connects TRBV5-1 to TRBJ2-5, with 10 bases matching TRBD2. Per germline, CDR1 SGHRS and CDR2 YFSETQ. This CDR3 is 16 amino acids long. V shed 4 bases, J shed 1 base, and the junction held 7 bases outside the gene matches.

The rearrangement links TRBV14 to TRBJ2-7; weak D call: TRBD1 (5 bases). V shed 9 bases and J shed 6 bases, with 18 bases lying between them. Germline V gene sequence: CDR1 SGHDN, CDR2 FVKESK. The CDR3 spans 13 residues. CDR3 sequence (DNA): TGTGCCAGTTCAGGGTCTCGGCGCAGCGAGCAGTACTTC. Protein product: CASSGSRRSEQYF.

The chain has TRBV7-9 and TRBJ2-3; perhaps TRBD2 as D (5 bases). CDR3 length: 14 residues. V was pared by 5 bases and J by 0 bases, with 9 bases between. The V gene's germline CDR1 is SEHNR and CDR2 FQNEAQ (reference sequence). Here the CDR3 DNA reads TGTGCCAGCAGCGTTCCTAGCAGCACAGATACGCAGTATTTT. It encodes CASSVPSSTDTQYF.

The rearrangement uses TRBV28 and TRBJ1-2; 7 nucleotides agree with TRBD1. This CDR3 comprises 15 residues. V dropped 5 bases and J dropped 2; count of bases not matched to a gene: 8. Germline CDR1 MDHEN, CDR2 SYDVKM. CDR3 sequence: CASSITGTANYGYTF. The DNA for the CDR3 is TGTGCCAGCAGTATTACCGGGACAGCCAACTATGGCTACACCTTC.

The rearrangement links TRBV11-2 to TRBJ2-3; D remains unclear. Germline loops: CDR1 SGHAT, CDR2 FQNNGV. The CDR3 is made up of 16 amino acids. V lost 5 bases and J lost 1, with 16 bases in between. The CDR3 loop is CASSKRGQSRTDTQYF. CDR3 nucleotide sequence: TGTGCCAGCAGCAAGCGCGGCCAATCGCGCACAGATACGCAGTATTTT.

This clone has only one observation. The gene calls are TRBV14 and TRBJ2-5, with D tentatively TRBD2 (5 bases). Germline V gives CDR1 SGHDN, CDR2 FVKESK. This CDR3 is built from 15 residues. Trimming left V 4 bases short and J 5 bases short, with 17 bases between. CDR3 coding DNA: TGTGCCAGCAGCCGTAACTTCGGGGTCGGGGAGACCCAGTACTTC. The encoded protein is CASSRNFGVGETQYF.

This chain connects TRBV7-2 to TRBJ1-2; 7 nucleotides match TRBD1. The CDR3 extends over 14 amino acids. Per the germline V gene, CDR1 is SGHTA and CDR2 is FQGNSA. The V gene end was trimmed by 5 bases and the J gene end by 6 bases; junction bases not matched to a gene: 9. CDR3 loop: CASSPRTGRNGYTF. CDR3 nucleotide sequence: TGTGCCAGCAGCCCACGGACAGGACGGAATGGCTACACCTTC.

This clone was observed many times. V usage is TRBV4-1 and J usage is TRBJ2-2; 8 bases align to TRBD2. Germline CDR1 is MGHRA and CDR2 is YSYEKL. V lost 3 bases to trimming and J lost 7 bases; unmatched junction nucleotides: 10. This CDR3 comprises 16 residues. DNA for the CDR3: TGCGCCAGCAGCCAGGCGTCCGGGACTAGAAACGGGGAGCTGTTTTTT. It is translated as CASSQASGTRNGELFF.

The chain employs TRBV5-1 and TRBJ2-4, with 8 bases matching TRBD2. The junction had 7 bases not matched to a gene; V was cut back by 4 bases and J by 7 bases. The CDR3 extends over 14 amino acids. Germline assignment: CDR1 SGHRS and CDR2 YFSETQ. The CDR3 protein is CASSPSGGVNIQYF. The DNA of the CDR3 is TGCGCCAGCAGCCCCTCGGGAGGGGTGAACATTCAGTACTTC. Filled out from reference TRBV5-1 and TRBJ2-4, the complete variable domain reads KAGVTQTPRYLIKTRGQQVTLSCSPISGHRSVSWYQQTPGQGLQFLFEYFSETQRNKGNFPGRFSGRQFSNSRSEMNVSTLELGDSALYLCASSPSGGVNIQYFGAGTRLSVL.

This chain links TRBV5-5 with TRBJ2-6; the match to TRBD1 covers 10 bases. V lost 0 bases to trimming and J lost 1 base; unmatched junction nucleotides: 4. The CDR3 contains 18 residues. Germline V gene lookup returns CDR1 SGHKS and CDR2 YYEKEE (reference sequence). CDR3 sequence: CASSLVGTGESGANVLTF. CDR3 DNA: TGTGCCAGCAGCTTGGTCGGGACAGGGGAATCTGGGGCCAACGTCCTGACTTTC. Combining the CDR3 with reference TRBV5-5 and TRBJ2-6 gives the whole variable domain DAGVTQSPTHLIKTRGQQVTLRCSPISGHKSVSWYQQVLGQGPQFIFQYYEKEERGRGNFPDRFSARQFPNYSSELNVNALLLGDSALYLCASSLVGTGESGANVLTFGAGSRLTVL.

The chain joins TRBV28 to TRBJ2-7; D is perhaps TRBD2 (6 bases). V was clipped by 6 bases and J by 1 base, with 16 bases between them. The CDR3 covers 15 residues. Per the germline V gene, CDR1 is MDHEN and CDR2 is SYDVKM. The CDR3 here is CASSPRSGFSYEQYF. Written as DNA, the CDR3 is TGTGCCAGCAGCCCCCGCAGCGGGTTTTCCTACGAGCAGTACTTC.